The 25 T cell receptor beta chains below all came from one sample that was sequenced in a study of shared clonotypes between healthy human individuals (dated by TCRdb to about 2020). To prepare the library, the immunoSEQ multiplex PCR assay was applied. TCRdb carries this immuneACCESS record with in-frame sequences only. Its versions omit some clonotypes, under half of them owing to an unresolved V gene in the studies checked, with the rest unexplained. The sample yields 2 million to 3 million clones; roughly 93% were counted once. The ten largest make up about 0.39% of the sample. Sequencing was performed on naive CD4+ T cells from PBMCs. The cell subset or site label on this specimen signifies: CD45RA+ positively selected. These receptors all come from a man between 18 and 35 years old in good health. Some clones in this sample may be carry-over from other donors' samples.

This rearrangement joins TRBV11-2 to TRBJ1-2; TRBD1 matches 7 bases. Germline V lookup: CDR1 SGHAT, CDR2 FQNNGV. The CDR3 spans 16 residues. V lost 0 bases, J lost 8 bases, and 12 bases stayed unmatched. CDR3 in amino acids: CASSLENRGGLGGYTF. CDR3 coding DNA: TGTGCCAGCAGCTTAGAGAACAGGGGAGGTCTGGGCGGCTACACCTTC.

This sequence joins TRBV6-5 and TRBJ2-7; perhaps TRBD1 as D (5 bases). Per the germline V gene, CDR1 is MNHEY and CDR2 is SVGAGI. V shed 6 bases and J shed 6 bases, with 15 bases lying between them. This CDR3 spans 13 amino acids. This CDR3 reads CASRGRVLGEQYF. In DNA form, the CDR3 reads TGTGCCAGCAGGGGCAGGGTGCTTGGCGAGCAGTACTTC.

The chain is built from TRBV7-9 and TRBJ2-2, with TRBD2 as a possible D gene (5 bases). V was clipped by 7 bases and J by 3 bases, with 15 bases between them. CDR1 and CDR2 from the germline V gene are SEHNR and FQNEAQ (reference sequence). The CDR3 consists of 15 residues. The CDR3 sequence is CASTRGLRDTGELFF. DNA of the CDR3: TGTGCCAGCACTCGAGGGCTAAGGGACACCGGGGAGCTGTTTTTT.

This chain joins TRBV4-1 and TRBJ1-2; TRBD1 matches 9 bases. The CDR3 totals 16 residues. Germline assignment: CDR1 MGHRA and CDR2 YSYEKL. Losses at the gene ends were 4 bases for V and 5 bases for J; bases not matched to a gene: 11. The CDR3 loop reads CASSPTDRGSMYGYTF. In DNA, the CDR3 is TGCGCCAGCAGCCCGACAGACAGGGGGAGTATGTATGGCTACACCTTC.

J is TRBJ2-1 and V is TRBV7-2; 13 nucleotides line up with TRBD2. The CDR3 consists of 16 residues. CDR1 SGHTA and CDR2 FQGNSA come from the germline V gene. The junction had 8 bases not matched to a gene; V was cut back by 6 bases and J by 6 bases. The CDR3 loop reads CASRRTGTSGVNEQFF. The CDR3 bases are TGTGCCAGCAGACGAACCGGGACTAGCGGGGTCAATGAGCAGTTCTTC.

The V gene is TRBV28, the J gene TRBJ2-3; D is unresolved. The CDR3 is made up of 13 amino acids. V lost 5 bases, J lost 4 bases, and 10 bases lay in between. The germline gives CDR1 MDHEN, CDR2 SYDVKM. CDR3 sequence reads: CASSTGRPDTQYF. The CDR3 nucleotides read TGTGCCAGCAGTACCGGTAGGCCAGATACGCAGTATTTT. Looking up the rest from reference TRBV28 and TRBJ2-3 gives the full variable domain: DVKVTQSSRYLVKRTGEKVFLECVQDMDHENMFWYRQDPGLGLRLIYFSYDVKMKEKGDIPEGYSVSREKKERFSLILESASTNQTSMYLCASSTGRPDTQYFGPGTRLTVL.

The chain employs TRBV6-1 and TRBJ2-7, with D possibly TRBD2 on 6 matching bases. Germline CDR1 MNHNS, CDR2 SASEGT. V was shortened by 4 bases and J by 6 bases, with 16 bases between the two germline ends. CDR3 size: 14 residues. The CDR3 sequence is CASSAAGRLSEQYF. CDR3 bases: TGTGCCAGCAGTGCGGCGGGACGGCTAAGCGAGCAGTACTTC.

The rearrangement uses TRBV28 and TRBJ1-1, with D tentatively TRBD1 (5 bases). Germline V gene sequence: CDR1 MDHEN, CDR2 SYDVKM. CDR3 length: 17 amino acids. The germline V and J ends were trimmed by 6 bases and 3 bases, with 23 bases remaining between them. In nucleotides, the CDR3 is TGTGCCAGCAGCTTAGGCGGTCTCGGGGGAAGGGACACTGAAGCTTTCTTT. This encodes CASSLGGLGGRDTEAFF.

The genes are TRBV27 and TRBJ1-5, with TRBD1 as a possible D gene (5 bases). Trimming removed 4 bases at V and 2 bases at J, with 6 bases between. The length of the CDR3 is 13 residues. Germline lookup yields CDR1 MNHEY and CDR2 SMNVEV (reference sequence). CDR3 nucleotides: TGTGCCAGCAGTTCAGGGCGCAATCAGCCCCAGCATTTT. This codes for CASSSGRNQPQHF.

The rearrangement links TRBV4-1 to TRBJ2-2; possible D gene TRBD2, 6 bases. Germline-derived CDR1 and CDR2 are MGHRA and YSYEKL. V was shortened by 1 base and J by 5 bases, with 14 bases between the two germline ends. The CDR3 sequence is 16 residues long. DNA for the CDR3: TGCGCCAGCAGCCAAGTCGGGGCAGGGAGGACCGGGGAGCTGTTTTTT. This gives the protein CASSQVGAGRTGELFF.

The V gene is TRBV5-8, the J gene TRBJ2-3; tentative D call: TRBD1 (5 bases). Trimming stripped 4 bases from V and 6 bases from J, with 18 bases between. Germline-derived CDR1 and CDR2 are SGHTS and YDEGEE. The CDR3 totals 15 residues. The CDR3 protein is CASSGYQGRADTQYF. CDR3 bases: TGTGCCAGCAGCGGGTACCAGGGAAGGGCGGATACGCAGTATTTT.

This clone was recorded once. The rearrangement uses TRBV25-1 and TRBJ1-4; D unresolved. The germline V gene has CDR1 MGHDK and CDR2 SYGVNS. The CDR3 has 16 residues. V lost 1 base and J lost 0, with 9 bases in between. The CDR3 is CASSELTPATNEKLFF. In DNA, the CDR3 is TGTGCCAGCAGTGAATTGACGCCAGCAACTAATGAAAAACTGTTTTTT.

CDR3 sequence: CASSVRDRSYEQYF. Here the CDR3 DNA reads TGTGCCAGCAGTGTACGGGACAGGAGTTATGAGCAGTACTTC. The chain has TRBV25-1 and TRBJ2-7; 8 nucleotides align to TRBD1. Germline V gives CDR1 MGHDK, CDR2 SYGVNS. This CDR3 region has 14 residues. V dropped 4 bases and J dropped 7; count of bases not matched to a gene: 9.

The chain has TRBV5-6 and TRBJ1-1, with 7 bases fitting TRBD1. Looked up from germline, CDR1 is SGHDT and CDR2 is YYEEEE. This CDR3 has 15 residues. Trimming removed 0 bases from V and 4 bases from J; junction bases left unmatched: 6. For the CDR3, the DNA is TGTGCCAGCAGCTTGGCCGCACAGGGGCCCACTGAAGCTTTCTTT. This translates into CASSLAAQGPTEAFF.

In its sample, this clone was seen once. Other DNA sequences from this sample encode an identical CDR3 as well. CDR3 amino acids: CASTKDRANTGELFF. For the CDR3, the DNA is TGTGCCAGCACCAAGGACAGAGCGAACACCGGGGAGCTGTTTTTT. V gene TRBV2 combines with J gene TRBJ2-2; D may be TRBD1 (6 bases). The CDR3 is 15 residues long. The V gene lost 7 bases and the J gene lost 0 bases, with 12 bases spanning the gap. CDR1 is SNHLY, CDR2 FYNNEI, per germline. The full variable domain, its missing parts supplied by reference TRBV2 and TRBJ2-2, is EPEVTQTPSHQVTQMGQEVILRCVPISNHLYFYWYRQILGQKVEFLVSFYNNEISEKSEIFDDQFSVERPDGSNFTLKIRSTKLEDSAMYFCASTKDRANTGELFFGEGSRLTVL.

The rearrangement uses TRBV15 and TRBJ1-1, with D maybe TRBD1 (5 bases). Germline V gives CDR1 LNHNV, CDR2 YYDKDF (reference sequence). The CDR3 length is 15 residues. V was cut by 6 bases and J by 6 bases, with 20 bases left in between. CDR3 coding DNA: TGTGCCACCAGTGACCCCCTTGGGGCGCGGGCTGAAGCTTTCTTT. This codes for CATSDPLGARAEAFF.

This rearrangement joins TRBV7-3 to TRBJ1-1, with a weak D call TRBD1 (5 bases). Germline CDR1 reads SGHTA; CDR2 reads FQGTGA. The V end was cut by 11 bases, the J end by 1 base, with 17 bases between. The CDR3 loop spans 14 amino acids. The CDR3 spells CACSLGGTNTEAFF. CDR3 sequence (DNA): TGTGCCTGCTCGCTGGGGGGGACGAACACTGAAGCTTTCTTT.

Comment on this clone: The same CDR3 is also encoded by other DNA sequences in this sample. The chain has TRBV28 and TRBJ1-5; unclear D gene. CDR3 length: 12 amino acids. CDR1 is MDHEN, CDR2 SYDVKM, per germline. Trimming removed 3 bases at V and 4 bases at J, with 4 bases between. CDR3 amino acids: CASSFTNQPQHF. In DNA form, the CDR3 reads TGTGCCAGCAGTTTTACTAATCAGCCCCAGCATTTT. Supplemented by reference TRBV28 and TRBJ1-5, the full variable domain reads DVKVTQSSRYLVKRTGEKVFLECVQDMDHENMFWYRQDPGLGLRLIYFSYDVKMKEKGDIPEGYSVSREKKERFSLILESASTNQTSMYLCASSFTNQPQHFGDGTRLSIL.

CDR3 coding DNA: TGTGCCAGCAGTCCGGATTTAGGGTACGAGCAGTACTTC. It translates to CASSPDLGYEQYF. The V gene is TRBV6-4, the J gene TRBJ2-7; D remains unclear. Germline CDR1 and CDR2: MRHNA and SNTAGT. Between the trimmed V and J ends, which lost 5 bases and 4 bases, there was a span of 12 bases. The CDR3 extends over 13 amino acids.

The V and J genes are TRBV6-5 and TRBJ2-1; D is perhaps TRBD1 or TRBD2 (6 bases each). Trimming took off 8 bases at V and 0 bases at J, with 11 bases between the two ends. The CDR3 covers 14 residues. Per germline, CDR1 MNHEY and CDR2 SVGAGI. Here the CDR3 DNA reads TGTGCCAGCGGGGGCGGGGTCTCCTACAATGAGCAGTTCTTC. Its translation is CASGGGVSYNEQFF.

This clone was seen a handful of times. The rearrangement links TRBV19 to TRBJ1-2; D is unresolved. The germline V gene has CDR1 LNHDA and CDR2 SQIVND (reference sequence). The CDR3 sequence is 13 residues long. Deletions cut 5 bases from V and 4 bases from J, with 11 bases between. CDR3 sequence reads: CASSPPDLYGYTF. The CDR3, as DNA: TGTGCCAGTAGTCCTCCGGACCTCTATGGCTACACCTTC.

The chain has TRBV2 and TRBJ1-2; no definite D call. V was pared by 4 bases and J by 4 bases, with 16 bases between. The CDR3 totals 15 residues. The germline CDR1 and CDR2 sequences are SNHLY and FYNNEI. Here the CDR3 DNA reads TGTGCCAGCAGTGCGGAGATGGGCAACCCCTATGGCTACACCTTC. It encodes CASSAEMGNPYGYTF.

Notes on this clone: Within the sample, other DNA sequences also encode this same CDR3. This chain uses TRBV4-1 with TRBJ2-7; 11 nucleotides align to TRBD1. The germline CDR1 and CDR2 sequences are MGHRA and YSYEKL. V lost 0 bases, J lost 4 bases, and 5 bases stayed unmatched. This CDR3 is built from 16 residues. In nucleotides, the CDR3 is TGCGCCAGCAGCCAAGATATAGGGACAGGGGGATACGAGCAGTACTTC. Amino acids: CASSQDIGTGGYEQYF.

The chain has TRBV5-1 and TRBJ1-4, with unresolved D. Germline lookup yields CDR1 SGHRS and CDR2 YFSETQ. Trimming removed 4 bases from V and 3 bases from J, with 10 bases in between. The CDR3 runs 14 residues. The CDR3 nucleotides are TGCGCCAGCAGCCGAAATGAGCCTAATGAAAAACTGTTTTTT. It is translated as CASSRNEPNEKLFF. The full variable domain, its missing parts supplied by reference TRBV5-1 and TRBJ1-4, is KAGVTQTPRYLIKTRGQQVTLSCSPISGHRSVSWYQQTPGQGLQFLFEYFSETQRNKGNFPGRFSGRQFSNSRSEMNVSTLELGDSALYLCASSRNEPNEKLFFGSGTQLSVL.

The V and J genes are TRBV7-6 and TRBJ1-4; 8 bases are shared with TRBD1. CDR3 length equals 14 residues. J gave up 7 bases and V 5 bases, and 6 bases lay outside the gene matches. Germline loops: CDR1 SGHVS, CDR2 FNYEAQ. CDR3 in DNA: TGTGCCAGCAGCCCCCGACAGGGGAGTGAAAAACTGTTTTTT. Its translation is CASSPRQGSEKLFF.